The following is a TCR beta chain sequence with its context. Its antigen remains unknown. CDR3 length: 17 amino acids. With 0 bases clipped from V and 6 bases from J, the junction kept 6 bases outside the gene matches. Germline CDR1 and CDR2: SGHTA and FQGNSA. This record belongs to a study of blood T cells in healthy people across ages. The study's findings and limits: Naive T cell percentage by flow cytometry tracked strongly with beta diversity. Age advanced and TCR beta diversity per million T cells fell, roughly linearly.

The second PCR ran about 6 to 11 cycles with a sample-barcoded 5' primer and J-beta primers. Tags on each cDNA molecule came from a template-switch adaptor with 12 random nucleotides. MiXCR, applied by TCRdb to the 5' RACE reads, yields one record per CDR3 protein. This sample has hundreds of thousands of distinct CDR3 sequences, with approximately 40% found just once. The rearrangement uses TRBV7-2 and TRBJ2-3; 13 nucleotides line up with TRBD2. The TCR was taken from a man at least 80 years old in good health. The sample taken for sequencing was blood. The CDR3 loop is CASSLALLAGGGDTQYF. In nucleotides, the CDR3 is TGTGCCAGCAGCTTAGCGTTACTAGCGGGGGGGGGCGATACGCAGTATTTT.